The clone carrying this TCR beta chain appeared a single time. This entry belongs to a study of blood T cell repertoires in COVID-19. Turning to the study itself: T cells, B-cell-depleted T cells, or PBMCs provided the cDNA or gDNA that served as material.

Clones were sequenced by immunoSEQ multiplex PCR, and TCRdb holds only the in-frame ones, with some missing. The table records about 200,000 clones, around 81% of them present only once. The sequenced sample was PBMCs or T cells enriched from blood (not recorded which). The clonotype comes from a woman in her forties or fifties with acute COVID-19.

The CDR3 sequence is CASSLGEGARVKLFF. The CDR3, as DNA: TGTGCCAGCAGCCTTGGCGAGGGGGCGCGTGTAAAACTGTTTTTT. The J gene is TRBJ1-4, the V gene TRBV4-2; 7 positions agree with TRBD1. Unmatched junction bases numbered 12, after V lost 4 bases and J lost 10 bases. The germline V gene has CDR1 LGHNA and CDR2 YNFKEQ. The CDR3 is 15 residues long.